The 19 T cell receptor beta chains reported below all come from one sample, sequenced in a study of response to subunit inactivated influenza vaccine. TCRdb re-called the RT-PCR reads with MiXCR, one entry per CDR3 protein. The sample lists about 700,000 distinct CDR3 sequences; roughly 14% were seen once. The material sequenced was PBMCs from blood, taken 11 to 12 days after vaccination. Source of these receptors: a man aged 45-65 years who received an inactivated influenza vaccine.

The chain joins TRBV6-5 to TRBJ2-7; 10 bases are shared with TRBD1. Germline V gives CDR1 MNHEY, CDR2 SVGAGI. V lost 0 bases and J lost 1; bases outside the gene matches: 6. This CDR3 is built from 17 residues. The CDR3 sequence is CASSYSSWDRGSYEQYF. The CDR3 DNA follows: TGTGCCAGCAGTTACTCCAGTTGGGACAGGGGATCCTACGAGCAGTACTTC.

CDR3 coding DNA: TGTGCCAGCTCACCTCGGGGCTCCTCCGGGAACGAGCAGTACTTC. Its protein is CASSPRGSSGNEQYF. The chain combines TRBV18 with TRBJ2-7, with D perhaps TRBD1 or TRBD2 (5 bases each). This CDR3 has 15 residues. Germline CDR1 reads KGHSH; CDR2 reads LQKENI. Deletions cut 3 bases from V and 5 bases from J, with 17 bases between.

This clonotype was detected only a few times. This chain links TRBV10-2 with TRBJ1-2, with D unclear. This CDR3 has 11 amino acids. Per germline, CDR1 WSHSY and CDR2 SAAADI. Trimming removed 8 bases at V and 6 bases at J, with 10 bases between. The DNA of the CDR3 is TGCGCCAGCCGCCACCCAGATGGCTACACCTTC. Translation: CASRHPDGYTF.

In this sample, this clonotype turned up a few times. The genes are TRBV3-1 and TRBJ2-5; D is unclear. CDR1 and CDR2 (germline): LGHDT, YNNKEL (reference sequence). Between the trimmed V and J ends, which lost 2 bases and 5 bases, there was a span of 9 bases. CDR3 length: 13 amino acids. CDR3 amino acids: CASSQIPRETQYF. The CDR3 region has the DNA TGTGCCAGCAGCCAAATCCCCAGGGAGACCCAGTACTTC.

The CDR3 loop is CASRPTGTRTEAFF. The CDR3 DNA reads as TGTGCCAGCAGGCCAACCGGGACAAGAACTGAAGCTTTCTTT. The rearrangement joins TRBV7-9 to TRBJ1-1; possibly TRBD1 for D (6 bases). Germline CDR1 SEHNR, CDR2 FQNEAQ (reference sequence). Deletions cut 6 bases from V and 5 bases from J, with 16 bases between. This CDR3 region has 14 residues.

This clonotype appeared many times. The chain is built from TRBV20-1 and TRBJ2-1; tentative D call: TRBD2 (6 bases). Looked up from germline, CDR1 is DFQATT and CDR2 is SNEGSKA (reference sequence). The ends were cut back, 2 bases at V and 8 bases at J, with 19 bases in the middle. The CDR3 has 15 amino acids. This chain's CDR3 is CSARRGSGGYHEQFF. CDR3 coding DNA: TGCAGTGCTAGACGGGGGTCCGGAGGATACCATGAGCAGTTCTTC.

The chain uses TRBV6-5 and TRBJ1-6, with no clear D. Trimming took off 0 bases at V and 9 bases at J, with 12 bases between the two ends. The germline V gene encodes CDR1 MNHEY and CDR2 SVGAGI. The CDR3 covers 15 residues. In DNA, the CDR3 is TGTGCCAGCAGTTACTCGGACGGATCCTCTTCACCCCTCCACTTT. Encoded protein: CASSYSDGSSSPLHF.

This clonotype showed up just a few times. This chain uses TRBV12-3 or TRBV12-4 with TRBJ2-5; D uncertain. Trimming left V 3 bases short and J 7 bases short, with 18 bases between. This CDR3 has 15 amino acids. Written as DNA, the CDR3 is TGTGCCAGCAGTTTGGGTGTGGACCCCGTCGGGACCCAGTACTTC. Translating it yields CASSLGVDPVGTQYF.

This clonotype appeared a few times. The chain employs TRBV7-8 and TRBJ1-5; TRBD1 agrees at 7 bases. The CDR3 consists of 15 residues. The V gene end was trimmed by 5 bases and the J gene end by 6 bases; junction bases not matched to a gene: 10. The germline gives CDR1 SGHVS, CDR2 FQNEAQ. In DNA form, the CDR3 reads TGTGCCAGCAGCCCGGAGACAGGGATGAGTCAGCCCCAGCATTTT. Translated, it gives CASSPETGMSQPQHF.

This clonotype was seen ten or more times. The chain is built from TRBV5-1 and TRBJ2-7; D is unresolved. This CDR3 has 14 amino acids. Between the trimmed V and J ends, which lost 4 bases and 4 bases, there was a span of 15 bases. Germline CDR1 and CDR2: SGHRS and YFSETQ. The CDR3 protein is CASSMMMAEYEQYF. CDR3 coding DNA: TGCGCCAGCAGCATGATGATGGCGGAGTACGAGCAGTACTTC.

V usage is TRBV5-1 and J usage is TRBJ2-7, with 8 bases that match TRBD2. The trim removed 0 bases at V and 6 bases at J, leaving 5 bases unmatched. The length of the CDR3 is 14 residues. Germline V CDR1 and CDR2: SGHRS, YFSETQ. The CDR3 sequence: CASSLDGGVGEQYF. The CDR3 DNA follows: TGCGCCAGCAGCTTGGACGGGGGGGTCGGCGAGCAGTACTTC.

V and J are TRBV11-3 and TRBJ2-1, with D possibly called TRBD1 or TRBD2 (5 bases each). The CDR3 extends over 15 amino acids. Germline V gene data show CDR1 as SGHNT and CDR2 as YENEEA. Trimming shortened V by 1 base and J by 7 bases, and 14 bases separated the two germline ends. The CDR3, as DNA: TGTGCCAGCAGCTTAGGTGGACTGGACAAAAATGAGCAGTTCTTC. This encodes CASSLGGLDKNEQFF.

V and J are TRBV20-1 and TRBJ2-5; 9 positions agree with TRBD1. The CDR3 has 16 residues. V was pared by 2 bases and J by 4 bases, with 11 bases of the junction left unmatched. The germline V gene encodes CDR1 DFQATT and CDR2 SNEGSKA (reference sequence). The CDR3 here is CSARPRTGAKRETQYF. DNA for the CDR3: TGCAGTGCTAGACCTCGGACAGGGGCGAAGCGAGAGACCCAGTACTTC.

The V call is TRBV4-2, the J call TRBJ2-2, with TRBD2 matching 12 bases. The CDR3 extends over 17 amino acids. The junction had 8 bases not matched to a gene; V was cut back by 3 bases and J by 6 bases. Per germline, CDR1 LGHNA and CDR2 YNFKEQ. CDR3 nucleotides: TGTGCCAGCAGCCAGAGCGGACTAGCGGGGCCAGCCGGGGAGCTGTTTTTT. This gives the protein CASSQSGLAGPAGELFF.

This sequence joins TRBV20-1 and TRBJ2-1, with 8 bases that match TRBD2. CDR3 length: 15 residues. The V gene end was trimmed by 1 base and the J gene end by 2 bases; junction bases not matched to a gene: 4. Germline CDR1 is DFQATT and CDR2 is SNEGSKA (reference sequence). CDR3 sequence reads: CSARVRREAYNEQFF. CDR3 nucleotide sequence: TGCAGTGCTAGAGTTAGGCGGGAGGCCTACAATGAGCAGTTCTTC.

This clonotype was seen a handful of times. The chain joins TRBV25-1 to TRBJ2-4, with TRBD2 matching 9 bases. With V trimmed by 3 bases and J by 6 bases, 6 bases remained unmatched. The CDR3 has 15 residues. The germline V gene encodes CDR1 MGHDK and CDR2 SYGVNS. CDR3 coding DNA: TGTGCCAGCAGTGATGAACTAGCGGGTCTAAACATTCAGTACTTC. Its protein is CASSDELAGLNIQYF. Full variable domain (missing parts from reference TRBV25-1 and TRBJ2-4): EADIYQTPRYLVIGTGKKITLECSQTMGHDKMYWYQQDPGMELHLIHYSYGVNSTEKGDLSSESTVSRIRTEHFPLTLESARPSHTSQYLCASSDELAGLNIQYFGAGTRLSVL.

V gene TRBV20-1 combines with J gene TRBJ1-1; D unresolved. The germline CDR1 and CDR2 sequences are DFQATT and SNEGSKA (reference sequence). CDR3 length equals 14 residues. The germline V and J ends were trimmed by 0 bases and 3 bases, with 11 bases remaining between them. The CDR3 DNA sequence: TGCAGTGCTAGAGAGGGTTCGTGGGACACTGAAGCTTTCTTT. Its protein is CSAREGSWDTEAFF.

Only a few counts were recorded for this clonotype. The chain joins TRBV11-2 to TRBJ2-3; the D call may be TRBD1 or TRBD2 (6 bases each). Germline loops: CDR1 SGHAT, CDR2 FQNNGV. This CDR3 region has 17 residues. V lost 0 bases and J lost 0, with 13 bases in between. The CDR3 reads CASSLDLWGASTDTQYF. Here the CDR3 DNA reads TGTGCCAGCAGCTTAGATTTGTGGGGGGCTAGCACAGATACGCAGTATTTT.

This clonotype was seen only a few times. The genes are TRBV9 and TRBJ2-3; D gene uncertain. CDR3 length equals 16 residues. V was clipped by 2 bases and J by 1 base, with 14 bases between them. CDR1 is SGDLS and CDR2 is YYNGEE in the germline V gene. Here the CDR3 DNA reads TGTGCCAGCAGCGTCCAGAGTAGGGCGGGCACAGATACGCAGTATTTT. This encodes CASSVQSRAGTDTQYF.